This T cell receptor (beta chain) comes out of a study of blood T cell repertoires in COVID-19. Looking at the study overall: The samples span acute and convalescent COVID-19 from the United States, Italy and Spain.

Membership in each cohort depended on participant-reported clinical history. Repertoires were generated with immunoSEQ multiplex PCR, while TCRdb's copy carries only in-frame clones and drops some. The sample includes some 170,000 clones, roughly nine tenths of them seen just once. Germline V gene data show CDR1 as DFQATT and CDR2 as SNEGSKA (reference sequence). V lost 6 bases and J lost 10, with 12 bases in between. There are 11 residues in the CDR3. The sample taken for sequencing was PBMCs or T cells enriched from blood (not recorded which). This sequence was found in a human donor with acute COVID-19. The donor label of this sample is uncertain. V and J are TRBV20-1 and TRBJ1-4; perhaps TRBD1 as D (6 bases). This CDR3 is CSAPTGGKLFF. CDR3 DNA sequence: TGCAGTGCGCCGACAGGCGGAAAACTGTTTTTT.